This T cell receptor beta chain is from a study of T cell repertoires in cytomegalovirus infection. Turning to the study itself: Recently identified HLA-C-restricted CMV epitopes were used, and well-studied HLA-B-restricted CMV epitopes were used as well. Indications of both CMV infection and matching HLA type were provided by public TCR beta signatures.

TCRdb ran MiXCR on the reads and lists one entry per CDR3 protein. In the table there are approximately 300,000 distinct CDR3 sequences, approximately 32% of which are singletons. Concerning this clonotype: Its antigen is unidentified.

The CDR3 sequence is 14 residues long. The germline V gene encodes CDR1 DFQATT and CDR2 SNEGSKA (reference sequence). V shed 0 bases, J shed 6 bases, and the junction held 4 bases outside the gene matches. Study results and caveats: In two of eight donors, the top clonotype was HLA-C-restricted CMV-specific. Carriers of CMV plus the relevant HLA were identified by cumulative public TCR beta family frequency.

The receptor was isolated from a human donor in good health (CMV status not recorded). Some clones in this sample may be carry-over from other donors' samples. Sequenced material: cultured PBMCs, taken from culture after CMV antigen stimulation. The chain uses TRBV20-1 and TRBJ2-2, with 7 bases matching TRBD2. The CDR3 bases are TGCAGTGCTAGAGAAAGCGGGGCAGCCGGGGAGCTGTTTTTT. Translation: CSARESGAAGELFF.